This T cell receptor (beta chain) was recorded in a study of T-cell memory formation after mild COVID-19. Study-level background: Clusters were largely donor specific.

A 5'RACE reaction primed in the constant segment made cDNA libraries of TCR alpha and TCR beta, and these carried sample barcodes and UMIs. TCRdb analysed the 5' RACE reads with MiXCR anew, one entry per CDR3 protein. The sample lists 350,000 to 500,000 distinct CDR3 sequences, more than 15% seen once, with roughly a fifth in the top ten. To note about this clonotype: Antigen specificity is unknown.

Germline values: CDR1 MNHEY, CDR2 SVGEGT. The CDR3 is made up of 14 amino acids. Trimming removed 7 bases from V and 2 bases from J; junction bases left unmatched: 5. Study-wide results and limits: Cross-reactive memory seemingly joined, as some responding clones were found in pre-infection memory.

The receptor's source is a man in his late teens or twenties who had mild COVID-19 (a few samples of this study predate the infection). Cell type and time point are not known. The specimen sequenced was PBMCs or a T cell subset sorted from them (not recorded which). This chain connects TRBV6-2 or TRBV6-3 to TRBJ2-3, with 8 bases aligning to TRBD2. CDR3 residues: CASTRTSPTDTQYF. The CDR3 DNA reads TGTGCCAGCACTCGGACTAGCCCCACAGATACGCAGTATTTT.